This T cell receptor beta chain was sequenced during a study of blood T cells in healthy people across ages. Germline trimming cut 8 bases from V and 5 bases from J; bases unmatched to any gene: 7. The CDR3 runs 14 residues. CDR1 is MNHEY, CDR2 SMNVEV, per germline (reference sequence). As to this clonotype: Its specificity is not known.

Ten milliliters of peripheral blood were drawn from each donor. For the second PCR, which ran for about 6 to 12 cycles, a sample-barcoded 5' primer and a J-beta primer mix were used. TCRdb reprocessed the 5' RACE reads with MiXCR, giving one entry per CDR3 protein. This table has almost 550,000 distinct CDR3 sequences, more than 20% appearing once. Findings of the study overall: Estimated diversity, derived from one million T cells, was regarded as an underestimate.

This sample also belongs to another study, concerning T cells of mothers and their children.

Sequencing was carried out using blood. This sequence joins TRBV27 and TRBJ2-5; 11 bases map to TRBD2. The receptor's source is a boy between 10 and 17 years old in good health. The CDR3 spells CASGTSGAWETQYF. The CDR3 region has the DNA TGTGCCAGCGGGACTAGCGGAGCGTGGGAGACCCAGTACTTC.